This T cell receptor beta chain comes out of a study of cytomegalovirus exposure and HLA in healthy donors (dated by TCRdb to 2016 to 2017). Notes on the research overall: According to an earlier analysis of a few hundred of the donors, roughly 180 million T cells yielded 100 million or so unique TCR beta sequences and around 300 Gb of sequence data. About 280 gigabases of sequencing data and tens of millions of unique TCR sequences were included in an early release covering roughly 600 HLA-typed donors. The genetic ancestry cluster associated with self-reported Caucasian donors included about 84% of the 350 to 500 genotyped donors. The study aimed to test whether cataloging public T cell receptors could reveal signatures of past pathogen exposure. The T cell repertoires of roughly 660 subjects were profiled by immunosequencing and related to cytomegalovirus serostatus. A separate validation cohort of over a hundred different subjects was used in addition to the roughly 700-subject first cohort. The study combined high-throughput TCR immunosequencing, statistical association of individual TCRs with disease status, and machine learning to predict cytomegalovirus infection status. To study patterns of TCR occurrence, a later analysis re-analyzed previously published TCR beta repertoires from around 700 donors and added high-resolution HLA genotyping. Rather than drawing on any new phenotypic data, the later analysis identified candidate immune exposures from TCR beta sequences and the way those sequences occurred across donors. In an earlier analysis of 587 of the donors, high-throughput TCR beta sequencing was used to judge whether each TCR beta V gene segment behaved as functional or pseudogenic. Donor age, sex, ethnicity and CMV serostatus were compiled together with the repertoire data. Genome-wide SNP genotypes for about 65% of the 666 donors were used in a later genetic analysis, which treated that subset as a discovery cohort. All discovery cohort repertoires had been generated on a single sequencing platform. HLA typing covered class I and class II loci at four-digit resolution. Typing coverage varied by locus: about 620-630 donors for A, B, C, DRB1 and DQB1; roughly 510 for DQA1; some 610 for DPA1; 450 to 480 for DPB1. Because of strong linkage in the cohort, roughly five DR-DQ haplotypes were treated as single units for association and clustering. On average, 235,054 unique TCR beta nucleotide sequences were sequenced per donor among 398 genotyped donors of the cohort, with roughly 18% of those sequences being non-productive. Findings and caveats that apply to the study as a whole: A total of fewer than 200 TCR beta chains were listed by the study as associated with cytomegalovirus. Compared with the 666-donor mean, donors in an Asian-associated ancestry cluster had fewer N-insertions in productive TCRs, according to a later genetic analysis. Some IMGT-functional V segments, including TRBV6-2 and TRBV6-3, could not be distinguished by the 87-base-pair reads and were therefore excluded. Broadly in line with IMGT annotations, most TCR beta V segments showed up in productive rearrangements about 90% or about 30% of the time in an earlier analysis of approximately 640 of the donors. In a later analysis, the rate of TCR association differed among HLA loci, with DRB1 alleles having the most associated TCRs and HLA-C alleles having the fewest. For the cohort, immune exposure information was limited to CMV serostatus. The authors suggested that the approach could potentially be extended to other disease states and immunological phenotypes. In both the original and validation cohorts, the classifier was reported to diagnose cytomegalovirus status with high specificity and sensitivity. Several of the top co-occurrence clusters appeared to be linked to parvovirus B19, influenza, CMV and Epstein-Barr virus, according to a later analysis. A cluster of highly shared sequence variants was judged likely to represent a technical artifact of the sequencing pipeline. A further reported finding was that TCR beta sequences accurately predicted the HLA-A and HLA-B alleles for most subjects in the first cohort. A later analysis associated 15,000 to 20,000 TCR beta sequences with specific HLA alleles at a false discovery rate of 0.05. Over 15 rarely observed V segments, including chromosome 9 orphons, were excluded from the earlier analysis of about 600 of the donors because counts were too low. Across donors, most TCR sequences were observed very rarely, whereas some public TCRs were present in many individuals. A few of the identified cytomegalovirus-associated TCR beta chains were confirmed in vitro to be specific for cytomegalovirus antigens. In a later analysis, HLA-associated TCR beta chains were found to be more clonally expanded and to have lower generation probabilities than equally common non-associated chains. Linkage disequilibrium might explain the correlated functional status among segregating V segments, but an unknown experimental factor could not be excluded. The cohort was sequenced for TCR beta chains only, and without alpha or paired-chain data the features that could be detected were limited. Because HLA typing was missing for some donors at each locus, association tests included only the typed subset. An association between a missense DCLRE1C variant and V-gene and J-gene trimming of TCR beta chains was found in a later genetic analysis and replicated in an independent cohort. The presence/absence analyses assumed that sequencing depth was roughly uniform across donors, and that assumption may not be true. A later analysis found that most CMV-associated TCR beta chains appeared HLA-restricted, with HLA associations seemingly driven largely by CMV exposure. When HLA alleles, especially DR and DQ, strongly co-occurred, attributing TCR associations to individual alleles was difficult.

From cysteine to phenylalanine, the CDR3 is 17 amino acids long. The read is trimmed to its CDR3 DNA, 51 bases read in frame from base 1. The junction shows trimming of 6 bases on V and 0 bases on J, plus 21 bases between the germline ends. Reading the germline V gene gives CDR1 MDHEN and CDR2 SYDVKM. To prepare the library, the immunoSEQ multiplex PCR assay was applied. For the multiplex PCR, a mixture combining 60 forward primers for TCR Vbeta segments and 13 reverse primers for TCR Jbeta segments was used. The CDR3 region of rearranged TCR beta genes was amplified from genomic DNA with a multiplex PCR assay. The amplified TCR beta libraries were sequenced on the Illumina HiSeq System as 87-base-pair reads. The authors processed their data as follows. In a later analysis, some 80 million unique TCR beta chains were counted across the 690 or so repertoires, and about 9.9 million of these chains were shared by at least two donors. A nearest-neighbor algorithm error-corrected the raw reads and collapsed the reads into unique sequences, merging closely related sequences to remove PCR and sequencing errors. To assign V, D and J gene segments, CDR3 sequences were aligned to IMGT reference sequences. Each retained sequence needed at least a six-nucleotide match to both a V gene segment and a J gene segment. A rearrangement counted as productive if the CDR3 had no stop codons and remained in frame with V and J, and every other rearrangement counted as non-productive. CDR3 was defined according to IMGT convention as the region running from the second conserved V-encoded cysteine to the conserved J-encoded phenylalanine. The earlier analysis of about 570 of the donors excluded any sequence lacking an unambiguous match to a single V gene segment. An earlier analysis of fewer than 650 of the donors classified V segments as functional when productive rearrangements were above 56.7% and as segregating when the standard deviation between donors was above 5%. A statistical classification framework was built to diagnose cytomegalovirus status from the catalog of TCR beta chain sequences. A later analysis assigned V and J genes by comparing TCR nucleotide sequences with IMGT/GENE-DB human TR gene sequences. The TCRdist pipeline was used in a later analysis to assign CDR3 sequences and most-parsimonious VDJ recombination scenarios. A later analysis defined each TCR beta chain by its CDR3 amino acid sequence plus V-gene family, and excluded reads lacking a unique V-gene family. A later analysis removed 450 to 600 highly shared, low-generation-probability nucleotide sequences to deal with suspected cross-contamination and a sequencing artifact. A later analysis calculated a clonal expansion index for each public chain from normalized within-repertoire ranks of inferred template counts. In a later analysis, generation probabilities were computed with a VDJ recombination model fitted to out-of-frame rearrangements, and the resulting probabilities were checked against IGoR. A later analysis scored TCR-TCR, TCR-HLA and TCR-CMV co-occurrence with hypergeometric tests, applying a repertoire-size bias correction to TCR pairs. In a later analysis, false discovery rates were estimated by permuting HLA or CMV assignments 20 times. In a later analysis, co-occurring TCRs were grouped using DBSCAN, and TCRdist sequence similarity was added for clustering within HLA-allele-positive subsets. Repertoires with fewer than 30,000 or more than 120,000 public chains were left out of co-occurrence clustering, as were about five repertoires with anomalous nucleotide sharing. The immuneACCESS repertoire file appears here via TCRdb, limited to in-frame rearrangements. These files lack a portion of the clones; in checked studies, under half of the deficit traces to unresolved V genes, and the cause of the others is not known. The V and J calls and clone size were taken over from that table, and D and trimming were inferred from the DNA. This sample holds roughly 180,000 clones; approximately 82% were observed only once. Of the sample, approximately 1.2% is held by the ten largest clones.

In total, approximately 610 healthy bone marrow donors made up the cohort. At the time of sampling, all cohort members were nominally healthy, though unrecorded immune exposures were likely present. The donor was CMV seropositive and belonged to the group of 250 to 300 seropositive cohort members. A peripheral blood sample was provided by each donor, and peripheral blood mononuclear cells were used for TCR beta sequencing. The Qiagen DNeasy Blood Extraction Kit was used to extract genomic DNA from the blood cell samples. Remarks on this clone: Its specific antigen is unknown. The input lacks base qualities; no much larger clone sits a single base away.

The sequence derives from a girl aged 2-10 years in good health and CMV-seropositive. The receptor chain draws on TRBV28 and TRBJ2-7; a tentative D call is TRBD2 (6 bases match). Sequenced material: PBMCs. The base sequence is TGTGCCAGCAGCTACACCCTTATGGCGGGATCCTCCTACGAGCAGTACTTC. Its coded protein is CASSYTLMAGSSYEQYF.